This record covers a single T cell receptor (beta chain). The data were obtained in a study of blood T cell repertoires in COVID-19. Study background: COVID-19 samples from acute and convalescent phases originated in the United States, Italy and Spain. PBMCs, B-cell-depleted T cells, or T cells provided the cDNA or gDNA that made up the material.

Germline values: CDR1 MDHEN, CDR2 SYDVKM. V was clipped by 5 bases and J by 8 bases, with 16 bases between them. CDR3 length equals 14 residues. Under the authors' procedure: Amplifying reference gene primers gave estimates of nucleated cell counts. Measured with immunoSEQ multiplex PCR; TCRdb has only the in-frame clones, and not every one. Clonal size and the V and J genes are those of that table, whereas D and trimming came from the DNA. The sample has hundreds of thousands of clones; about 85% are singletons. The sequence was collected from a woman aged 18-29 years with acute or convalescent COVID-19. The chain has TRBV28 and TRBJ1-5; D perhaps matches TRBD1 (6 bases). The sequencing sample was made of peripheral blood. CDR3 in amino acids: CASSANTGWEPQHF. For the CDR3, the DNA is TGTGCCAGCAGTGCAAACACAGGGTGGGAGCCCCAGCATTTT. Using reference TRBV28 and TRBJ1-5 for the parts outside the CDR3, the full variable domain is DVKVTQSSRYLVKRTGEKVFLECVQDMDHENMFWYRQDPGLGLRLIYFSYDVKMKEKGDIPEGYSVSREKKERFSLILESASTNQTSMYLCASSANTGWEPQHFGDGTRLSIL.